The T cell receptor beta chain described here comes from a study of blood T cell repertoires in COVID-19. Study-wide context: PBMCs, B-cell-depleted T cells, or T cells were the source of the cDNA or gDNA that made up the material.

With 5 bases clipped from V and 7 bases from J, the junction kept 4 bases outside the gene matches. CDR3 length: 13 residues. Germline V lookup: CDR1 MGHRA, CDR2 YSYEKL. Source study methods: It was from reference gene primer amplification that nucleated cell counts were estimated. Assay: immunoSEQ multiplex PCR; the TCRdb copy retains only in-frame clones and omits some. The V and J calls and clone size come from that table; D and trimming were worked out from the DNA. The sample holds around 220,000 clones, around 80% seen once. Participants had their cohort set by participant-reported clinical history.

The TCR comes from a woman in her thirties or forties with acute COVID-19. Specimen: PBMCs or T cells enriched from blood (not recorded which). The chain recombines TRBV4-1 with TRBJ1-2, with 10 bases fitting TRBD1. The CDR3 loop reads CASSRQGASGYTF. CDR3 nucleotide sequence: TGCGCCAGCAGCAGACAGGGGGCTAGTGGCTACACCTTC.